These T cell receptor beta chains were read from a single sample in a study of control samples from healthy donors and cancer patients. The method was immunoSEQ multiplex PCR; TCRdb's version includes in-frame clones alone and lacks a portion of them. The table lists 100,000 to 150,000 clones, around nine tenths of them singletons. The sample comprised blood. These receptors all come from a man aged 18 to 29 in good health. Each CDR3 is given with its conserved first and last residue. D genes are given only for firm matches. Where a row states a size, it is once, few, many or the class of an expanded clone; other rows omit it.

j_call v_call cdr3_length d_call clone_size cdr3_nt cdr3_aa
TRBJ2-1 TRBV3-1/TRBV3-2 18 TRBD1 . TGTGCCAGCAGCCCAATTGGGAACCGGGACAGGGGTAGAAATGAGCAGTTCTTC CASSPIGNRDRGRNEQFF
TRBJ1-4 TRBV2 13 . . TGTGCCAGCAAGGTAGAGACCGGCGAAAAACTGTTTTTT CASKVETGEKLFF
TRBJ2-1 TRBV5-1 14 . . TGCGCCAGCAGCTTGGTCGGGGGAAGCAATGAGCAGTTCTTC CASSLVGGSNEQFF
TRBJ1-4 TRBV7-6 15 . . TGTGCCAGCAGTAGCGGAATTTCAACTAATGAAAAACTGTTTTTT CASSSGISTNEKLFF
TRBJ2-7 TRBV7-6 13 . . TGTGCCAGCAGCCGACTCGAGACGGACGAGCAGTACTTC CASSRLETDEQYF
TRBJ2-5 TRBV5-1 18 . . TGCGCCAGCAGCTTCATCTCGAGGGGTAGCTTGGCCCAAGAGACCCAGTACTTC CASSFISRGSLAQETQYF
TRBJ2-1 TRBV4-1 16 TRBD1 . TGCGCCAGCAGCCCTGTCGGGACAGAGCCCTCGGGTGAGCAGTTCTTC CASSPVGTEPSGEQFF
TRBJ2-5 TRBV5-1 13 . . TGCGCCAGCAGCAAAAAGGGCGGGGAGACCCAGTACTTC CASSKKGGETQYF
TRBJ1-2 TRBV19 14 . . TGTGCCAGTAGTATAGATCCGCGGGACTATGGCTACACCTTC CASSIDPRDYGYTF
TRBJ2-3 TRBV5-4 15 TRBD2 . TGTGCCAGCAGGGGAGCGGGGACCAGCACAGATACGCAGTATTTT CASRGAGTSTDTQYF
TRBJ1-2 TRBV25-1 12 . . TGTGCCAGCAGTGACTGGGGTTATGGCTACACCTTC CASSDWGYGYTF
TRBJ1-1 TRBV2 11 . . TGTGCCAGTGAGTGGAGAACTGAAGCTTTCTTT CASEWRTEAFF
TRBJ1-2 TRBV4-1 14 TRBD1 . TGCGCCAGCAGCCAGCTGGGACAGCCCTATGGCTACACCTTC CASSQLGQPYGYTF
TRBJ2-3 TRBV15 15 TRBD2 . TGTGCCACCAGCAACGGGGGGGCCCTAACAGATACGCAGTATTTT CATSNGGALTDTQYF
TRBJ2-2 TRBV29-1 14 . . TGCAGCGTCTCCCGAATGGGGGACACCGGGGAGCTGTTTTTT CSVSRMGDTGELFF
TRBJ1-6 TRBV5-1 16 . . TGCGCCAGCAGCCTGGAGGCCACGGAGTCGGATTCACCCCTCCACTTT CASSLEATESDSPLHF
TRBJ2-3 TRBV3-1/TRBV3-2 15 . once TGTGCCAGCAGCCAAGGGGGGGGGCGGACAGATACGCAGTATTTT CASSQGGGRTDTQYF
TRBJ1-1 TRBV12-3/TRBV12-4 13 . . TGTGCCAGCAGTTTTGGGTCAGGAACTGAAGCTTTCTTT CASSFGSGTEAFF
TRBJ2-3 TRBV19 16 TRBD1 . TGTGCCAGTAGTAACGCCGGGACAGGGCCATGGAATACGCAGTATTTT CASSNAGTGPWNTQYF
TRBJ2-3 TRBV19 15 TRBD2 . TGTGCCAGTAGCCCCAAGCGGGGGGGGGCAGATACGCAGTATTTT CASSPKRGGADTQYF
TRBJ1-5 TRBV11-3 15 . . TGTGCCAGCAGCTTATTGACGCTTAGCAATCAGCCCCAGCATTTT CASSLLTLSNQPQHF
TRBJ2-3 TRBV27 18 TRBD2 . TGTGCCAGCAGTCCGGGACTAGCGGGATCGGGGGCCACAGATACGCAGTATTTT CASSPGLAGSGATDTQYF
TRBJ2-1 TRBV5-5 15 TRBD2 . TGTGCCAGCAGCTCGGAGGCGGGGGGTTACAATGAGCAGTTCTTC CASSSEAGGYNEQFF
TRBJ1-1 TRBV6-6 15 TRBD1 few TGTGCCAGCAGTTCCACCGGACAGGGGACAACTGAAGCTTTCTTT CASSSTGQGTTEAFF
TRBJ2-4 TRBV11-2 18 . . TGTGCCAGCAGCTTGTCATCCTTTGTAGATCTAGCCAAAAACATTCAGTACTTC CASSLSSFVDLAKNIQYF
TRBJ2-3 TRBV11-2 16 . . TGTGCCAGCAGCACAGACCTCGGGACCCCCACAGATACGCAGTATTTT CASSTDLGTPTDTQYF
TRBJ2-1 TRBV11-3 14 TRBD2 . TGTGCCAGCGTTCAGCGGGAGTTCAACAATGAGCAGTTCTTC CASVQREFNNEQFF
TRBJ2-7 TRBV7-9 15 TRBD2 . TGTGCCAGCAGCATCGAGCGGGGCGTTTCCTACGAGCAGTACTTC CASSIERGVSYEQYF
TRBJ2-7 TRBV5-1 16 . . TGCGCCAGCAACCAGGGGTTTGGGACTGACTCCTACGAGCAGTACTTC CASNQGFGTDSYEQYF
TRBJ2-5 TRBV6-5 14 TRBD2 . TGTGCCAGCAGTCCGGGACTACGACAAGAGACCCAGTACTTC CASSPGLRQETQYF
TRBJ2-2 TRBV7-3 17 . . TGTGCCAGCAGCCCCATCAGGGAGATAGCGAACACCGGGGAGCTGTTTTTT CASSPIREIANTGELFF
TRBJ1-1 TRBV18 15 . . TGTGCCAGCGGAGAGGCAGGGTGGGAGAACACTGAAGCTTTCTTT CASGEAGWENTEAFF
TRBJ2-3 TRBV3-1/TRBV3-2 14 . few TGTGCCAGCAGCCGCGTTCTGGGCACAGATACGCAGTATTTT CASSRVLGTDTQYF
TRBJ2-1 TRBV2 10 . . TGTGCCAGTCAAGAGGGTGAGCAGTTCTTC CASQEGEQFF
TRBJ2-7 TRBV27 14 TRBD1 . TGTGCCAGCGCCCAGGGGGACAGGGGCTACGAGCAGTACTTC CASAQGDRGYEQYF
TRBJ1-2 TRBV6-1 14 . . TGTGCCAGCAGTGAGCGGGGGGGGGCCTATGGCTACACCTTC CASSERGGAYGYTF
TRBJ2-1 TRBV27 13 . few TGTGCCAGCAGTCCCGCAGGGAGCGGTGAGCAGTTCTTC CASSPAGSGEQFF
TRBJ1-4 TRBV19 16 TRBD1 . TGTGCCAGTAGTATAGGACAGGGACCCGGTAATGAAAAACTGTTTTTT CASSIGQGPGNEKLFF
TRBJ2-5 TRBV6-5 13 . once TGTGCCAGCAGGTGGCCGTCCCAAGAGACCCAGTACTTC CASRWPSQETQYF
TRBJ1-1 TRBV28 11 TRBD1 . TGTGCCAGCAGTACTACAGGGGTCGCTTTCTTT CASSTTGVAFF
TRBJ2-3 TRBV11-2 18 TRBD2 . TGTGCCAGCAGTTCGCTCAATAGCGGGAGCTCCCCCACAGATACGCAGTATTTT CASSSLNSGSSPTDTQYF
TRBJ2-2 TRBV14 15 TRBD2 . TGTGCCAGCAGCCGTGGACTAGCGGGCTCCGGGGAGCTGTTTTTT CASSRGLAGSGELFF
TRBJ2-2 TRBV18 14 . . TGTGCCAGCTCACCACCTTCCAGCACCGGGGAGCTGTTTTTT CASSPPSSTGELFF
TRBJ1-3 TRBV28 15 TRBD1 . TGTGCCAGCAGTTTGCCGGGACAGGGAACAAACACCATATATTTT CASSLPGQGTNTIYF
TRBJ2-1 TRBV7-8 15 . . TGTGCCAGCAGCTTGTCACAGAGCTCCTACAATGAGCAGTTCTTC CASSLSQSSYNEQFF
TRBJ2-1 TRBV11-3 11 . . TGTGCCAGCAGCCCGGGGGATGAGCAGTTCTTC CASSPGDEQFF
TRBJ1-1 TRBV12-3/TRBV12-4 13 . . TGTGCCAGCAGGCAACAGGGTTCCACTGAAGCTTTCTTT CASRQQGSTEAFF
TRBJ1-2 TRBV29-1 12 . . TGCAGCGCTGGGTCAACTAACTATGGCTACACCTTC CSAGSTNYGYTF
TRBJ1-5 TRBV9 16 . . TGTGCCAGCAGCGCCGTGGGGAGCTATAGCAATCAGCCCCAGCATTTT CASSAVGSYSNQPQHF
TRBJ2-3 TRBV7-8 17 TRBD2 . TGTGCCAGCAGCCCGAGGGCAGCGGGAGGGCCAACAGATACGCAGTATTTT CASSPRAAGGPTDTQYF
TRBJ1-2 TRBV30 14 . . TGTGCCTGGAGTGTACCGGGCGGAAGCTATGGCTACACCTTC CAWSVPGGSYGYTF
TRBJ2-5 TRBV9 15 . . TGTGCCAGCAGCGTAGGAGGGGGAGCCCGGGAGACCCAGTACTTC CASSVGGGARETQYF
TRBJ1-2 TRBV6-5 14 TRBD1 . TGTGCCAGCAGGGGATCCGGGACAGGGAATGGCTACACCTTC CASRGSGTGNGYTF
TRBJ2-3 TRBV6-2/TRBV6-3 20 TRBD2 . TGTGCCAGCAGTTACCCGGGGGAGTCAGATACGTGGCGGGAGTCAGATACGCAGTATTTT CASSYPGESDTWRESDTQYF
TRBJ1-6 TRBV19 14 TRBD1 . TGTGCCAGTAGTATCGGACAGGTCAATTCACCCCTCCACTTT CASSIGQVNSPLHF
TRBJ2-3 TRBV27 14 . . TGTGCCAGCAGTTTTGTGGGCCCGGGGGATACGCAGTATTTT CASSFVGPGDTQYF
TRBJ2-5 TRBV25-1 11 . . TGTGCCAGCAGTGTTGGGGAGACCCAGTACTTC CASSVGETQYF